The 14 T cell receptor beta chains in this list originate from one sample, sequenced in a study of blood T cell repertoires in COVID-19. The repertoire was sequenced with immunoSEQ multiplex PCR; TCRdb's copy has only in-frame clones and lacks some. The sample yields almost 200,000 clones, about 90% seen once. The sequencing sample was made of PBMCs or T cells enriched from blood (not recorded which). These receptors came from a woman under 30 who had recovered from COVID-19.

V gene TRBV27 combines with J gene TRBJ1-5; 10 positions agree with TRBD1. Per germline, CDR1 MNHEY and CDR2 SMNVEV (reference sequence). The CDR3 is 18 residues long. With 5 bases clipped from V and 0 bases from J, the junction kept 10 bases outside the gene matches. The CDR3 is CASSLGPGQGPSNQPQHF. CDR3 coding DNA: TGTGCCAGCAGTCTAGGTCCGGGACAGGGGCCTAGCAATCAGCCCCAGCATTTT.

This chain uses TRBV9 with TRBJ2-1; D is possibly TRBD1 (6 bases). Trimming removed 0 bases from V and 3 bases from J, with 13 bases in between. The CDR3 runs to 16 residues. Per the germline V gene, CDR1 is SGDLS and CDR2 is YYNGEE. The DNA for the CDR3 is TGTGCCAGCAGCGTAGAACAAGGGGGTGACTACAATGAGCAGTTCTTC. It encodes CASSVEQGGDYNEQFF.

This CDR3 reads CASSFLAGGYNEQFF. DNA of the CDR3: TGCGCCAGCAGCTTCCTAGCGGGGGGCTACAATGAGCAGTTCTTC. The V and J genes are TRBV10-2 and TRBJ2-1, with 11 positions matching TRBD2. J lost 3 bases, V lost 6 bases, and 4 bases had no gene match. Germline CDR1 and CDR2: WSHSY and SAAADI. The CDR3 runs 15 residues.

The gene calls are TRBV30 and TRBJ2-3, with D possibly being TRBD1 (6 bases). V was shortened by 2 bases and J by 1 base, with 10 bases between the two germline ends. The germline V gene has CDR1 GTSNPN and CDR2 SVGIG (reference sequence). CDR3 length: 14 amino acids. CDR3 region: CAWSRDTRTDTQYF. The CDR3 DNA is TGTGCCTGGAGTCGGGACACTCGCACAGATACGCAGTATTTT.

This clone showed up just once. The chain has TRBV18 and TRBJ1-1, with D unclear. V lost 3 bases to trimming and J lost 4 bases, with 9 bases between them. There are 13 residues in the CDR3. Germline CDR1 and CDR2: KGHSH and LQKENI. The chain's CDR3 is CASSPTAGTEAFF. CDR3 nucleotide sequence: TGTGCCAGCTCACCCACAGCCGGCACTGAAGCTTTCTTT. Supplemented by reference TRBV18 and TRBJ1-1, the full variable domain reads NAGVMQNPRHLVRRRGQEARLRCSPMKGHSHVYWYRQLPEEGLKFMVYLQKENIIDESGMPKERFSAEFPKEGPSILRIQQVVRGDSAAYFCASSPTAGTEAFFGQGTRLTVV.

The rearrangement joins TRBV2 to TRBJ1-4; 9 positions agree with TRBD1. The length of the CDR3 is 15 residues. Per germline, CDR1 SNHLY and CDR2 FYNNEI. V was pared by 6 bases and J by 2 bases, with 4 bases of the junction left unmatched. The CDR3 sequence is CASSGDRETNEKLFF. In DNA form, the CDR3 reads TGTGCCAGCAGCGGGGACAGGGAGACTAATGAAAAACTGTTTTTT.

The chain joins TRBV5-1 to TRBJ1-1; D may be TRBD1 (6 bases). The germline gives CDR1 SGHRS, CDR2 YFSETQ. Trimming removed 0 bases from V and 1 base from J, with 10 bases in between. The length of the CDR3 is 15 residues. Written as DNA, the CDR3 is TGCGCCAGCAGCTTGGGGGACACGACGAACACTGAAGCTTTCTTT. It yields the protein CASSLGDTTNTEAFF.

The chain has TRBV3-1 (or the pseudogene TRBV3-2) and TRBJ1-2, with 8 bases that match TRBD1. The junction had 8 bases not matched to a gene; V was cut back by 0 bases and J by 8 bases. CDR3 length: 15 amino acids. Germline V gene lookup returns CDR1 LGHDT and CDR2 YNNKEL (reference sequence). CDR3: CASSQDGRTGIGYTF. The DNA for the CDR3 is TGTGCCAGCAGCCAAGATGGCCGGACAGGGATAGGCTACACCTTC.

The V and J genes are TRBV5-1 and TRBJ1-2; TRBD1 matches at 8 bases. Looked up from germline, CDR1 is SGHRS and CDR2 is YFSETQ. The CDR3 length is 15 residues. V lost 0 bases and J lost 4; bases outside the gene matches: 5. The CDR3 here is CASSLAFTGGYGYTF. As DNA, the CDR3 is TGCGCCAGCAGCTTGGCCTTTACAGGGGGCTATGGCTACACCTTC.

The CDR3 is CASSISGTYLGNTIYF. CDR3 sequence (DNA): TGTGCCAGCAGCATCTCCGGGACATATCTCGGAAACACCATATATTTT. The chain recombines TRBV5-4 with TRBJ1-3, with a tentative D call TRBD1 (6 bases). With 4 bases removed from V and 4 bases from J, the gap between germline ends came to 18 bases. CDR1 SGHNT and CDR2 YYREEE come from the germline V gene (reference sequence). This CDR3 comprises 16 residues.

This clone occurred once. The rearrangement links TRBV15 to TRBJ1-3, with 9 bases that match TRBD1. Trimming cost V 3 bases and J 8 bases; bases outside gene matches: 11. The CDR3 has 16 residues. Germline lookup yields CDR1 LNHNV and CDR2 YYDKDF (reference sequence). CDR3 nucleotide sequence: TGTGCCACCAGCAGGCCCCCGACAGGGGGGATAGACACCATATATTTT. Translation: CATSRPPTGGIDTIYF. Based on the CDR3 plus reference TRBV15 and TRBJ1-3, the full variable domain is DAMVIQNPRYQVTQFGKPVTLSCSQTLNHNVMYWYQQKSSQAPKLLFHYYDKDFNNEADTPDNFQSRRPNTSFCFLDIRSPGLGDTAMYLCATSRPPTGGIDTIYFGEGSWLTVV.

The gene calls are TRBV5-4 and TRBJ1-1; D not resolved. V was pared by 0 bases and J by 3 bases, with 18 bases between. The CDR3 length is 17 residues. CDR1 and CDR2 (germline): SGHNT, YYREEE (reference sequence). The CDR3 region is CASSLASPSGRDTEAFF. In nucleotides, the CDR3 is TGTGCCAGCAGCTTGGCAAGTCCCAGCGGAAGGGACACTGAAGCTTTCTTT. Using reference TRBV5-4 and TRBJ1-1 for the parts outside the CDR3, the full variable domain is ETGVTQSPTHLIKTRGQQVTLRCSSQSGHNTVSWYQQALGQGPQFIFQYYREEENGRGNFPPRFSGLQFPNYSSELNVNALELDDSALYLCASSLASPSGRDTEAFFGQGTRLTVV.

The gene calls are TRBV5-4 and TRBJ1-2; D is uncertain. The V end lost 6 bases, the J end lost 4 bases, and 19 bases lay between the germline ends. CDR1 and CDR2 from the germline V gene are SGHNT and YYREEE (reference sequence). The CDR3 covers 15 residues. CDR3 region: CASTTREGGGYGYTF. In DNA, the CDR3 is TGTGCCAGCACCACCCGCGAGGGAGGAGGCTATGGCTACACCTTC.

The table lists this clone with a count of one. The chain has TRBV19 and TRBJ1-2, with D maybe TRBD1 (5 bases). The CDR3 consists of 14 residues. Trimming shortened V by 6 bases and J by 8 bases, and 19 bases separated the two germline ends. Germline lookup yields CDR1 LNHDA and CDR2 SQIVND (reference sequence). The CDR3 region is CASRIGGARDGYTF. The CDR3 coding sequence is TGTGCCAGTAGGATCGGAGGGGCTCGGGACGGCTACACCTTC.